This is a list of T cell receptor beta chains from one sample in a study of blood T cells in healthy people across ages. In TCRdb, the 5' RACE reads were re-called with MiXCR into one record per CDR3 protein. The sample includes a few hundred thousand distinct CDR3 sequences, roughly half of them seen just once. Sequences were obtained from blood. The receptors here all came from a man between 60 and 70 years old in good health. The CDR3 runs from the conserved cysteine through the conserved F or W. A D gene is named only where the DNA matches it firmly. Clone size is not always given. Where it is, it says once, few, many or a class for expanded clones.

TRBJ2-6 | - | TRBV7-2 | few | CASSSFLANVLTF | TGTGCCAGCAGCTCCTTCTTGGCCAACGTCCTGACTTTC
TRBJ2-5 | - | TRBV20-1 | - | CSARVAGPQETQYF | TGCAGTGCTAGAGTTGCGGGGCCCCAAGAGACCCAGTACTTC
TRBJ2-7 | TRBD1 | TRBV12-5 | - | CASGPPGGDRGDEQYF | TGTGCTAGTGGTCCACCGGGGGGAGACAGGGGGGACGAGCAGTACTTC
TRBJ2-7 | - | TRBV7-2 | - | CASSPRLAVEQYF | TGTGCCAGCAGCCCACGACTTGCGGTCGAGCAGTACTTC
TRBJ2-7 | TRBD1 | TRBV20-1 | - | CSSRDPGTAYNEQYF | TGCAGTTCTAGAGACCCCGGGACAGCGTACAATGAGCAGTACTTC
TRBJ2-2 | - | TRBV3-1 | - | CASSRQDTGELFF | TGTGCCAGCAGCCGGCAGGACACCGGGGAGCTGTTTTTT
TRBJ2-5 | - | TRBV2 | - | CASINGGHPRTETQYF | TGTGCCAGCATCAATGGGGGACACCCCCGTACGGAGACCCAGTACTTC
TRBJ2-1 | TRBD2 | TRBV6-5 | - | CASSYPPSGVTSSYNEQFF | TGTGCCAGCAGTTATCCTCCTAGCGGGGTGACTAGCTCCTACAATGAGCAGTTCTTC
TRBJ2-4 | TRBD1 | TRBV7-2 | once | CASSWGQGDIQYF | TGTGCCAGCAGCTGGGGACAGGGCGACATTCAGTACTTC
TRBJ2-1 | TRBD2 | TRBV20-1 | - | CSAPAGTSVSNEQFF | TGCAGTGCTCCTGCCGGGACTAGCGTCTCAAATGAGCAGTTCTTC
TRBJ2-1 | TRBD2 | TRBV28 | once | CASRVRLAGANNEQFF | TGTGCCAGCAGGGTGAGGCTAGCGGGGGCTAACAATGAGCAGTTCTTC
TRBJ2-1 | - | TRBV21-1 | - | CARPGQLNNEQFF | TGTGCCAGGCCCGGACAGTTAAACAATGAGCAGTTCTTC
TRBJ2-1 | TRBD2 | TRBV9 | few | CASSVSGGRDNEQFF | TGTGCCAGCAGCGTATCGGGCGGGAGGGACAATGAGCAGTTCTTC
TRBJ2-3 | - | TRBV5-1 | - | CASGGTGGADTQYF | TGCGCCAGCGGGGGGACGGGCGGCGCAGATACGCAGTATTTT
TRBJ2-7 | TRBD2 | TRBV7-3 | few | CASSLNPSGLYEQYF | TGTGCCAGCAGCTTAAATCCTAGCGGGTTGTACGAGCAGTACTTC
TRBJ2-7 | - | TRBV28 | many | CASSYEQYF | TGTGCCAGCAGTTACGAGCAGTACTTC
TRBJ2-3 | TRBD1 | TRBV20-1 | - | CSASRQGSTDTQYF | TGCAGTGCTTCTCGACAGGGCAGCACAGATACGCAGTATTTT
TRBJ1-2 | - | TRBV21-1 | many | CASSKGRDRDRDLSGYTF | TGTGCCAGCAGCAAAGGGCGGGACAGGGACAGGGACTTATCTGGCTACACCTTC
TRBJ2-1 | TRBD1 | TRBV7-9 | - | CASSLVLAGGDEQFF | TGTGCCAGCAGCTTAGTCTTGGCAGGGGGCGATGAGCAGTTCTTC
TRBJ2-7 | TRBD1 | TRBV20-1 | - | CSARGGWGQSSYEQYF | TGCAGTGCTAGGGGTGGATGGGGACAGTCCTCCTACGAGCAGTACTTC
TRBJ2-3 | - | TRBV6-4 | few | CASSDGSGGTDTQYF | TGTGCCAGCAGTGACGGGTCAGGGGGCACAGATACGCAGTATTTT
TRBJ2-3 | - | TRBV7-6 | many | CASSESGLHGTDTQYF | TGTGCCAGCAGCGAGTCGGGACTCCACGGCACAGATACGCAGTATTTT
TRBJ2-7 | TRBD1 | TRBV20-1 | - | CSAVERRTGGKYNEQYF | TGCAGTGCTGTGGAGCGAAGAACAGGGGGCAAGTACAATGAGCAGTACTTC
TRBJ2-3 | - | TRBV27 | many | CASSLKARPAADTQYF | TGTGCCAGCAGCCTGAAGGCCCGCCCGGCGGCAGATACGCAGTATTTT
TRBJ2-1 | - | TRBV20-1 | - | CSATPEWGSSYNEQFF | TGCAGTGCTACCCCCGAGTGGGGGAGCTCCTACAATGAGCAGTTCTTC
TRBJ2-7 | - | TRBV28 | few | CASSSTPLYEQYF | TGTGCCAGCAGTTCTACGCCGCTCTACGAGCAGTACTTC
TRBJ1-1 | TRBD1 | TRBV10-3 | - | CAISPGQPNTEAFF | TGTGCCATCAGCCCGGGACAGCCGAACACTGAAGCTTTCTTT
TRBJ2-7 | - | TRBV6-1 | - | CASRKMEGQPYEQYF | TGTGCCAGCAGAAAGATGGAGGGACAGCCCTACGAGCAGTACTTC
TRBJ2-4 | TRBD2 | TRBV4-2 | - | CASSQGLAGAKNIQYF | TGTGCCAGCAGCCAAGGACTAGCGGGAGCCAAAAACATTCAGTACTTC
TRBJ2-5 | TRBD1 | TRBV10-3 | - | CAISQGGAEETQYF | TGTGCCATCAGCCAAGGGGGCGCTGAAGAGACCCAGTACTTC
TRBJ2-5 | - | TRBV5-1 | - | CASSHVGDQETQYF | TGCGCCAGCAGCCACGTGGGGGATCAAGAGACCCAGTACTTC
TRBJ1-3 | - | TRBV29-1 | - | CSVEAAGRSGNTIYF | TGCAGCGTTGAGGCCGCGGGGCGGTCAGGAAACACCATATATTTT
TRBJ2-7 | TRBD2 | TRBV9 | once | CASSKSLAGGGNEQYF | TGTGCCAGCAGCAAGTCCCTAGCGGGAGGTGGGAATGAGCAGTACTTC
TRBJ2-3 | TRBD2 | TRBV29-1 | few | CSVEAVGLAGGLSTDTQYF | TGCAGCGTTGAAGCGGTGGGACTAGCGGGAGGTTTGAGCACAGATACGCAGTATTTT
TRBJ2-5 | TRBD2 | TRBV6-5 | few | CASSLAGEVETQYF | TGTGCCAGCAGTTTGGCGGGGGAGGTGGAGACCCAGTACTTC
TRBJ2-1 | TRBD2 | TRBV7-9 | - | CASSLPPRLAGVRDEQFF | TGTGCCAGCAGCTTACCCCCTAGGCTAGCGGGAGTTAGAGATGAGCAGTTCTTC
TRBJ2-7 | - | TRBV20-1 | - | CSARDRPRGNEQYF | TGCAGTGCTAGAGATCGCCCCAGGGGAAACGAGCAGTACTTC
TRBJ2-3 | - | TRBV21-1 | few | CASPLAGAQSTDTQYF | TGTGCCAGCCCACTAGCGGGGGCCCAGAGCACAGATACGCAGTATTTT
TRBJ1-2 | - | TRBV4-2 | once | CASSPTEGAGDGYTF | TGTGCCAGCAGCCCTACAGAGGGCGCGGGAGATGGCTACACCTTC
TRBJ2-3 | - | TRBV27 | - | CASSSHADTQYF | TGTGCCAGCAGTTCCCACGCAGATACGCAGTATTTT
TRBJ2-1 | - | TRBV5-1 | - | CASSLTDYGLEQFF | TGCGCCAGCAGCTTGACGGATTACGGGCTTGAGCAGTTCTTC
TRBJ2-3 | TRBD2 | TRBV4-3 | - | CASSQDLSGVLLADTQYF | TGCGCCAGCAGCCAAGATTTGAGCGGGGTGCTCCTTGCAGATACGCAGTATTTT
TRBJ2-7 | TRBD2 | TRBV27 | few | CASSSSPGVAGSYEQYF | TGTGCCAGCAGTTCCTCGCCAGGGGTAGCGGGATCCTACGAGCAGTACTTC
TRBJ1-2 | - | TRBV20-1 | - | CSARSGGYTF | TGCAGTGCTAGGAGTGGTGGCTACACCTTC
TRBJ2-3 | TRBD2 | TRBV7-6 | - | CASSLGVGGNTDTQYF | TGTGCCAGCAGTTTAGGAGTGGGAGGGAACACAGATACGCAGTATTTT
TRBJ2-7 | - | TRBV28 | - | CASSFRAGYEQYF | TGTGCCAGCAGTTTCCGGGCAGGCTACGAGCAGTACTTC
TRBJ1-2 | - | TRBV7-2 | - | CASSLGAVNYGYTF | TGTGCCAGCAGCCTAGGGGCGGTTAACTATGGCTACACCTTC
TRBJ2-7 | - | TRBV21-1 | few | CASSKETNLPYEQYF | TGTGCCAGCAGCAAAGAGACAAATCTCCCCTACGAGCAGTACTTC
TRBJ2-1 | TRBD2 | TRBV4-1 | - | CASSQVTSGGPYNEQFF | TGCGCCAGCAGCCAAGTGACTAGCGGGGGCCCCTACAATGAGCAGTTCTTC
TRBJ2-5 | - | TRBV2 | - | CASTLRDKQYF | TGTGCCAGCACCCTACGGGATAAGCAGTACTTC
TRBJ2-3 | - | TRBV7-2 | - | CASSLLGATPTGTQYF | TGTGCCAGCAGCTTACTCGGGGCGACACCCACAGGTACGCAGTATTTT
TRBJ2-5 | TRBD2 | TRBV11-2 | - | CASSRQGRGVQETQYF | TGTGCCAGCAGCCGACAAGGGAGGGGTGTACAAGAGACCCAGTACTTC
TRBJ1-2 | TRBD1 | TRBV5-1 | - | CASSLRQGFGYTF | TGCGCCAGCAGCCTTAGACAGGGTTTTGGCTACACCTTC